What follows are 16 T cell receptor beta chains derived from one specimen sequenced in a study of blood T cell repertoires in COVID-19. Clones were read by immunoSEQ multiplex PCR, and TCRdb kept only the in-frame ones, dropping some. The data contain over 80,000 clones, 79% of them singletons. Sequences were obtained from peripheral blood. These receptors originate from an elderly woman with active or convalescent COVID-19.

This chain connects TRBV6-5 to TRBJ2-5; TRBD1 matches 10 bases. The CDR3 sequence is 15 residues long. V was pared by 4 bases and J by 5 bases, with 7 bases of the junction left unmatched. From germline, CDR1 is MNHEY and CDR2 SVGAGI. CDR3 DNA sequence: TGTGCCAGCAGTTCGCCCCGACAGGGGGCTGAGACCCAGTACTTC. The encoded protein is CASSSPRQGAETQYF.

The rearrangement joins TRBV6-5 to TRBJ2-1; 8 bases map to TRBD2. V shed 4 bases, J shed 7 bases, and the junction held 9 bases outside the gene matches. This CDR3 has 15 residues. The germline V gene encodes CDR1 MNHEY and CDR2 SVGAGI. CDR3 DNA sequence: TGTGCCAGCAGTTTCTCCGGGACTAGGGGGAATGAGCAGTTCTTC. The encoded protein is CASSFSGTRGNEQFF.

The rearrangement links TRBV9 to TRBJ2-5, with 10 nucleotides matching TRBD2. The CDR3 covers 15 residues. Unmatched junction bases numbered 5, after V lost 4 bases and J lost 2 bases. Germline CDR1 is SGDLS and CDR2 is YYNGEE. The CDR3 DNA follows: TGTGCCAGCAGCCCCACGACTAGCGGGCAAGAGACCCAGTACTTC. It translates to CASSPTTSGQETQYF.

The chain employs TRBV12-3 or TRBV12-4 and TRBJ1-1; the match to TRBD1 covers 7 bases. The trim removed 6 bases at V and 1 base at J, leaving 2 bases unmatched. This CDR3 is built from 13 residues. This CDR3 is CASRHRGNTEAFF. The CDR3 DNA follows: TGTGCCAGCAGACACAGGGGGAACACTGAAGCTTTCTTT.

The CDR3 spells CASSLGRGTAEAFF. The CDR3 DNA follows: TGTGCCAGCAGCTTAGGAAGGGGAACGGCTGAAGCTTTCTTT. V and J are TRBV7-8 and TRBJ1-1; TRBD1 might be the D (5 bases). V gave up 1 base and J gave up 6 bases, with 12 bases separating them. In germline, CDR1 is SGHVS, CDR2 FQNEAQ. This CDR3 spans 14 amino acids.

The V call is TRBV5-1, the J call TRBJ2-3, with TRBD2 identical over 11 bases. CDR3 length equals 16 residues. Germline V gene data show CDR1 as SGHRS and CDR2 as YFSETQ. V lost 0 bases, J lost 4 bases, and 4 bases stayed unmatched. CDR3 DNA sequence: TGCGCCAGCAGCTTGGATAGCGGGAGGGCCTCAGATACGCAGTATTTT. Encoded protein: CASSLDSGRASDTQYF.

This chain uses TRBV5-5 with TRBJ2-3; 9 nucleotides agree with TRBD1. Losses at the gene ends were 3 bases for V and 5 bases for J; bases not matched to a gene: 7. Germline CDR1 SGHKS, CDR2 YYEKEE (reference sequence). The CDR3 sequence is 15 residues long. The CDR3 region has the DNA TGTGCCAGCAGCTCGACAGGGGGGACCCTAGATACGCAGTATTTT. It yields the protein CASSSTGGTLDTQYF. The complete variable domain, with remaining parts taken from reference TRBV5-5 and TRBJ2-3, reads DAGVTQSPTHLIKTRGQQVTLRCSPISGHKSVSWYQQVLGQGPQFIFQYYEKEERGRGNFPDRFSARQFPNYSSELNVNALLLGDSALYLCASSSTGGTLDTQYFGPGTRLTVL.

The genes are TRBV7-9 and TRBJ1-1; 7 nucleotides line up with TRBD1. The CDR3 spans 13 residues. Germline CDR1 is SEHNR and CDR2 is FQNEAQ (reference sequence). V was pared by 5 bases and J by 11 bases, with 11 bases of the junction left unmatched. DNA of the CDR3: TGTGCCAGCAGCCTAAATCGTCAGGGGGAGGCTTTCTTT. Translation gives CASSLNRQGEAFF.

This chain joins TRBV9 and TRBJ2-5; TRBD2 matches at 9 bases. The CDR3 is made up of 13 amino acids. Looked up from germline, CDR1 is SGDLS and CDR2 is YYNGEE. Germline trimming cut 4 bases from V and 4 bases from J; bases unmatched to any gene: 2. The CDR3 DNA reads as TGTGCCAGCAGCATTAGCGGGAGAGAGACCCAGTACTTC. Translation gives CASSISGRETQYF.

As regards this clone: A junction boundary mismatches the germline segment, possibly from a read error. CDR3 DNA: TGTGCCAGCAGCTTGGTCGGGGGGGCTACCTACGAGCAGTACTTC. Its translation is CASSLVGGATYEQYF. The rearrangement links TRBV5-1 to TRBJ2-7; 8 bases are shared with TRBD2. Germline CDR1 is SGHRS and CDR2 is YFSETQ. The CDR3 totals 15 residues.

V and J are TRBV5-1 and TRBJ2-7; 8 nucleotides agree with TRBD2. J lost 5 bases, V lost 1 base, and 8 bases had no gene match. CDR1 is SGHRS, CDR2 YFSETQ, per germline. The CDR3 length is 15 residues. CDR3 protein: CASSLRAGGTNEQYF. DNA of the CDR3: TGCGCCAGCAGCTTGCGGGCGGGAGGAACTAACGAGCAGTACTTC.

For the CDR3, the DNA is TGTGCCAGTAGCCAGTCGGGACAGGGGGCTTGGGAGACCCAGTACTTC. Translated: CASSQSGQGAWETQYF. V gene TRBV19 combines with J gene TRBJ2-5, with 12 bases fitting TRBD1. V trimming: 6 bases; J trimming: 5 bases; junction bases outside the gene matches: 10. Germline values: CDR1 LNHDA, CDR2 SQIVND (reference sequence). The CDR3 has 16 residues. Full variable domain (remainder filled in from reference TRBV19 and TRBJ2-5): DGGITQSPKYLFRKEGQNVTLSCEQNLNHDAMYWYRQDPGQGLRLIYYSQIVNDFQKGDIAEGYSVSREKKESFPLTVTSAQKNPTAFYLCASSQSGQGAWETQYFGPGTRLLVL.

This clone came up a few times. V and J are TRBV19 and TRBJ2-1; 10 positions agree with TRBD1. The CDR3 sequence is 17 residues long. Germline V gene lookup returns CDR1 LNHDA and CDR2 SQIVND (reference sequence). V trimming: 6 bases; J trimming: 4 bases; junction bases outside the gene matches: 12. DNA for the CDR3: TGTGCCAGTAGCCGACGACAGGGGGGACAGGGGTACAATGAGCAGTTCTTC. This codes for CASSRRQGGQGYNEQFF.

The rearrangement links TRBV6-5 to TRBJ1-2, with a weak D call TRBD1 (5 bases). The V and J ends lost 11 bases and 3 bases respectively, with 19 bases between them. This CDR3 region has 14 residues. Germline V gene data show CDR1 as MNHEY and CDR2 as SVGAGI. The CDR3 DNA reads TGTGCCCTGGGCAGGGATAATCCTGACTATGGCTACACCTTC. It specifies CALGRDNPDYGYTF.

This clone showed up just once. This chain connects TRBV19 to TRBJ1-3; 9 nucleotides match TRBD1. The CDR3 consists of 16 residues. Germline V gene data show CDR1 as LNHDA and CDR2 as SQIVND (reference sequence). J lost 4 bases, V lost 8 bases, and 12 bases had no gene match. The CDR3: CASLSGTGHAGNTIYF. The CDR3 DNA is TGTGCCAGTCTCTCCGGGACAGGGCACGCAGGAAACACCATATATTTT.

CDR3 nucleotide sequence: TGTGCCACCAGTGATTCTGGGAGGGACACAGATACGCAGTATTTT. This gives the protein CATSDSGRDTDTQYF. The chain carries TRBV24-1 and TRBJ2-3; 7 bases fit TRBD2. The CDR3 is 15 residues long. Germline V lookup: CDR1 KGHDR, CDR2 SFDVKD. J was trimmed by 2 bases and V by 2 bases; bases with no gene match: 3.